This T cell receptor (beta chain) was found in a study of tumor and adjacent non-tumor tissue in lung cancer. A modified ARM-PCR protocol with three rounds of nested PCR amplified TCRbeta. TCRdb re-analysed the multiplex PCR reads in MiXCR, keeping a single row per CDR3 protein. Of about 110,000 distinct CDR3 sequences in the sample, roughly 75% were seen once. Details on this clonotype: Its antigen is as yet unknown. This CDR3 is missing its conserved last phenylalanine or tryptophan, likely due to a read error.

No cell sorting was done before RNA was extracted from the tissue. Looked up from germline, CDR1 is DFQATT and CDR2 is SNEGSKA (reference sequence). This CDR3 is 12 amino acids long. Regarding the study as a whole: TCR diversity was significantly greater in tumor than normal lung tissue. In normal lung, the top 100 clones were significantly more dominant than in tumor.

Sequences were obtained from lung tumor tissue. The chain uses TRBV20-1 and TRBJ1-5; the D is unclear. This sequence originates from a woman aged 60-75 years with non-small cell lung cancer. CDR3 residues: CSVRRRNQHQHY. The CDR3 DNA sequence: TGCAGTGTCAGGAGACGCAATCAGCACCAGCATTAT.